Sequencing of this TCR beta chain was carried out in a study of identical twins. The study, taken as a whole, reports: It was cross-sectional statistical analysis, not following the same donors, that the conclusions relied on. Abundant beta clonotypes from cord blood had fewer insertions, unlike memory repertoires, which showed none. Twins showed weaker excess sharing in their beta out-of-frame sequences.

Through template switching, a universal primer site was introduced, and the cDNA contained unique molecular identifiers. Each CDR3 protein gets one entry after TCRdb re-called the 5' RACE reads with MiXCR. The data hold hundreds of thousands of distinct CDR3 sequences, with 6% to 6.5% observed a single time. CDR3 length: 14 residues. Germline CDR1 is DFQATT and CDR2 is SNEGSKA (reference sequence). V lost 0 bases and J 4 bases, leaving 13 bases between the germline ends. In its sample, this clonotype was seen many times. Antigen: not known. This receptor was obtained from a man aged 18 to 30 in good health. The sample taken for sequencing was naive T cells sorted from blood. The chain couples TRBV20-1 to TRBJ2-7; the D is unclear. CDR3 sequence: CSAREWSSRYEQYF. The CDR3 bases are TGCAGTGCTAGAGAGTGGTCTAGTAGGTACGAGCAGTACTTC.